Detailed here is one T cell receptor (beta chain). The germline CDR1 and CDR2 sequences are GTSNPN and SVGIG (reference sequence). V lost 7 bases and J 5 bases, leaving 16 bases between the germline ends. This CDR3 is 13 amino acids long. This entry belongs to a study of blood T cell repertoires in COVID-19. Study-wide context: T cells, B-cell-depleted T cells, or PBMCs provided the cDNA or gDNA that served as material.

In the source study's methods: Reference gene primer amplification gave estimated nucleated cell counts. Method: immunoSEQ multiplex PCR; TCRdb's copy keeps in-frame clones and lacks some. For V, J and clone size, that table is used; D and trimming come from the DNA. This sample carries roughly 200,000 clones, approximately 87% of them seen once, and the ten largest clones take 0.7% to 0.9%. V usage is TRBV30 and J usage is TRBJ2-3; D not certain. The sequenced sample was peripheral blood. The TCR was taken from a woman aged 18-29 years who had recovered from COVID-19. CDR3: CASSPGSVDTQYF. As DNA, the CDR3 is TGTGCCTCTTCCCCCGGTTCGGTAGATACGCAGTATTTT.